A single TCR beta chain is shown here with its context. Its target antigen remains unknown. No base quality values were provided; no much bigger clone lies one nucleotide off. A patient counted as having stable Graves' hyperthyroidism if no progression to ophthalmopathy occurred over 18 months of follow-up. Hyperthyroidism patients were aged 18 to 65 years and newly diagnosed, with disease duration of less than 2 months. Patients with uncontrolled infections, other autoimmune diseases, pregnancy or lactation were excluded. Diagnoses were established on the basis of clinical symptoms, serum thyroxine and TRAb, thyroid ultrasound, and orbital computed tomography. Ficoll-Paque density gradient centrifugation was used to isolate PBMCs from approximately 10 ml of fresh peripheral blood. Total RNA was extracted with Trizol reagent, and quality was checked on an Agilent 2100 Bioanalyzer. Based on the germline V gene (reference sequence), the CDR1 and CDR2 sequences are MNHEY and SMNVEV. Germline trimming: 7 bases from V, 6 bases from J; junction bases outside gene matches: 11. Taken from cysteine to phenylalanine, the CDR3 has 15 residues. Here the CDR3 DNA is all that survives: 45 bases in frame from base 1.

The data derive from a study of T cells in Graves' hyperthyroidism and ophthalmopathy (dated by TCRdb to the late 2010s). For context, the study as a whole: Peripheral blood samples were taken at initial diagnosis, before any treatment was given. To identify TCR V-J signatures that set the groups apart, the researchers used a discovery cohort of about a hundred patients, made up of some 41 with Graves' ophthalmopathy and about 55 with stable Graves' hyperthyroidism. Whether ophthalmopathy could be predicted prospectively was tested in an independent validation cohort made up of roughly 19 hyperthyroidism patients plus 17 patients who later progressed to ophthalmopathy. The 100 or so discovery patients were divided at random into training and test sets in a 7:3 ratio. In addition, the study compared T-cell repertoires in thyroid tissue and in blood from about six Graves' hyperthyroidism patients. After sampling, hyperthyroidism patients received methimazole starting at 30 mg daily, and ophthalmopathy patients received high-dose intravenous methylprednisolone. According to the paper, TCR Vbeta CDR3 sequencing was carried out on some 130 peripheral blood samples, which came from fewer than 50 ophthalmopathy, roughly 75 hyperthyroidism and roughly 17 progressor patients. General study outcomes and caveats: Most expanded thyroid clonotypes (frequency above 0.001) were also detected in blood, suggesting blood repertoires may reflect thyroid immune responses. Sample size was not statistically predetermined, and investigators were not blinded to group allocation. In validation, the model predicted progression to ophthalmopathy with 60% to 71% sensitivity and less than 80% specificity, a median of approximately 6.7 months before onset. In cross-validation, a model built on a 13 V-J signature told ophthalmopathy apart from stable hyperthyroidism with approximately 90% sensitivity and around 84% specificity, and in testing the same model reached 80%/75%.

TCR beta CDR3 regions were amplified from RNA transcripts. The first round of RT-PCR for the TCR CDR3 was performed with the HTBI primer set and the Qiagen OneStep RT-PCR kit. A second multiplex PCR round built the libraries, followed by size selection and purification. Paired-end sequencing of the libraries was performed with 100 bp reads on an Illumina HiSeq2000. On the authors' methods: SOAPnuke was used to process the raw data, with reads discarded if the reads contained adapters or uncalled bases, had a mean Phred below 15, or lacked an exact constant-primer or identifier match. High-quality paired reads were merged with COPE v1.2.5, and unique nucleotide sequences were defined as clonotypes. MiTCR v1.1 was used to align clonotypes to the IMGT TRBV, TRBD and TRBJ reference segments. Only V-J combinations with frequency above 0.0001, covering 99% to 99.2% of repertoires, were analysed. The TCS score was defined as the ratio of F50 (clonal expansion) to E x V (chaos), calculated using BLOSUM62-based TCRdist between CDR3 peptides within each V-J. Welch's t-statistics and random forest reduced fewer than 550 V-J features to roughly 13, which were used in a naive Bayes classifier (R e1071). The public reads were quality trimmed at Q25 with fastp and then assembled into clones with MiXCR by TCRdb, keeping productive beta chains. Each entry merges the rows of one CDR3 protein and shows their most common DNA and genes. TCRdb's processing, not the authors', yielded these V and J calls. Within this sample are 500,000 to 650,000 distinct CDR3 sequences, with 14% of them counted one time only. Approximately 15% of the sample rests with the top ten.

Source material: blood. The sequence is built from TRBV27 and TRBJ2-1; 8 of the junction bases match TRBD2. The sequence came from a woman in her thirties or forties with Graves' hyperthyroidism. The sequenced DNA: TGTGCCAGCACCCCGGGACTAGGGGGGTTCAATGAGCAGTTCTTC. It translates as CASTPGLGGFNEQFF.